These T cell receptor beta chains were read from a single sample in a study of immune cell composition in non-small cell lung cancer. Here immunoSEQ multiplex PCR was the method, and the copy in TCRdb shows in-frame clones only, minus some. The sample has 13,000 to 15,000 clones, approximately 81% seen once. What was sequenced was lung tumor tissue. These receptors were obtained from a human donor with non-small cell lung cancer. Both conserved end residues are part of each CDR3. The D gene is left open where the match is weak. Not every row has a clone size; where given, it reads once, few, many or a size class.

CDR3aa | CDR3nt | abundance | j_gene | d_gene | v_gene
CASSPRTGPYEQYF | TGCGCCAGCAGCCCCCGGACAGGACCCTACGAGCAGTACTTC | - | TRBJ2-7 | TRBD1 | TRBV5-1
CASGSDRKETQYF | TGTGCTAGTGGTTCTGACAGGAAAGAGACCCAGTACTTC | - | TRBJ2-5 | - | TRBV12-5
CASSRPGGGANEQFF | TGTGCCAGCAGCCGTCCGGGGGGAGGGGCCAATGAGCAGTTCTTC | - | TRBJ2-1 | TRBD2 | TRBV14
CASSELAGVNNEQFF | TGTGCCAGCAGTGAACTAGCGGGAGTGAACAATGAGCAGTTCTTC | medium-sized | TRBJ2-1 | TRBD2 | TRBV6-1
CASSQSGGPSETQYF | TGTGCCAGCAGCCAATCGGGAGGGCCCTCAGAGACCCAGTACTTC | - | TRBJ2-5 | TRBD2 | TRBV4-2
CASSVATSGTTDTQYF | TGTGCCAGCAGCGTCGCGACTAGCGGGACGACAGATACGCAGTATTTT | - | TRBJ2-3 | TRBD2 | TRBV7-8
CASIRGGYAKNIQYF | TGTGCCAGCATACGAGGGGGCTATGCCAAAAACATTCAGTACTTC | - | TRBJ2-4 | TRBD1 | TRBV2
CASTGRTGGTDTQYF | TGTGCCAGTACCGGGAGGACGGGCGGAACAGATACGCAGTATTTT | - | TRBJ2-3 | TRBD2 | TRBV19
CASSGDRSANSPLHF | TGTGCCAGCAGTGGGGACAGATCTGCTAATTCACCCCTCCACTTT | - | TRBJ1-6 | TRBD1 | TRBV2
CASRTGYLNEQFF | TGTGCCAGCCGAACAGGGTACCTCAATGAGCAGTTCTTC | - | TRBJ2-1 | - | TRBV28
CASSLIPFTDRPTEAFF | TGTGCCAGCAGCTTGATTCCTTTTACGGACAGGCCCACTGAAGCTTTCTTT | - | TRBJ1-1 | TRBD1 | TRBV5-6
CASSTSEQYF | TGTGCCAGCAGTACTAGCGAGCAGTACTTC | - | TRBJ2-7 | - | TRBV27
CASSSPGTSGAYEQYF | TGTGCCAGCAGTTCGCCCGGGACTAGCGGGGCCTACGAGCAGTACTTC | - | TRBJ2-7 | TRBD2 | TRBV28
CASIPAGSSTDTQYF | TGCGCCAGCATCCCGGCGGGTTCTAGCACAGATACGCAGTATTTT | - | TRBJ2-3 | - | TRBV5-1
CASSIHRGTGELFF | TGTGCCAGTAGTATACACAGGGGAACCGGGGAGCTGTTTTTT | - | TRBJ2-2 | TRBD1 | TRBV19
CATQQGTDNEQFF | TGTGCCACCCAGCAGGGGACGGATAATGAGCAGTTCTTC | few | TRBJ2-1 | - | TRBV7-9
CASSPHEMIAGIGSTDTQYF | TGCGCCAGCAGCCCCCATGAAATGATAGCGGGAATCGGGAGCACAGATACGCAGTATTTT | - | TRBJ2-3 | TRBD2 | TRBV5-1
CASSISDTGNTEAFF | TGTGCCAGTAGTATATCGGACACCGGGAACACTGAAGCTTTCTTT | - | TRBJ1-1 | - | TRBV19
CASSPPLGGRGADTQYF | TGTGCCAGCAGTCCCCCCCTAGGCGGGAGAGGGGCAGATACGCAGTATTTT | - | TRBJ2-3 | TRBD2 | TRBV25-1
CASIRTSGSPNNEQFF | TGTGCCAGCATCCGGACTAGCGGGAGTCCCAACAATGAGCAGTTCTTC | - | TRBJ2-1 | TRBD2 | TRBV5-4
CASSPAIDSYNEQFF | TGTGCCAGCAGCCCTGCGATCGACTCCTACAATGAGCAGTTCTTC | - | TRBJ2-1 | - | TRBV7-8
CSVSRQGNTEAFF | TGCAGCGTTTCTCGACAGGGGAACACTGAAGCTTTCTTT | - | TRBJ1-1 | TRBD1 | TRBV29-1
CASSKATGVNYGYTF | TGTGCCAGCAGCAAAGCCACAGGGGTAAACTATGGCTACACCTTC | few | TRBJ1-2 | TRBD1 | TRBV9
CASSVASGTYNEQFF | TGTGCCAGCAGCGTCGCTAGCGGGACCTACAATGAGCAGTTCTTC | once | TRBJ2-1 | TRBD2 | TRBV9
CASSLVVAGGAYEQFF | TGTGCCAGCAGCTTGGTGGTAGCGGGAGGAGCCTATGAGCAGTTCTTC | - | TRBJ2-1 | TRBD2 | TRBV5-8
CASGRRPSTDTQYF | TGTGCCAGCGGTAGGAGACCTAGCACAGATACGCAGTATTTT | - | TRBJ2-3 | - | TRBV27
CASSLGPGPQETQYF | TGTGCCAGCAGCTTGGGCCCCGGACCCCAAGAGACCCAGTACTTC | - | TRBJ2-5 | - | TRBV5-5
CASSLLGYTGELFF | TGTGCCAGCAGCTTGTTGGGTTACACCGGGGAGCTGTTTTTT | - | TRBJ2-2 | - | TRBV5-6
CASSLGTRSTGELFF | TGTGCCAGCAGTTTAGGGACTAGGAGCACCGGGGAGCTGTTTTTT | few | TRBJ2-2 | TRBD2 | TRBV28
CASSLGPFVTDTQYF | TGTGCCAGCAGCCTGGGACCCTTCGTCACAGATACGCAGTATTTT | - | TRBJ2-3 | - | TRBV7-3
CASSQSASGRGYEQFF | TGCGCCAGCAGCCAGAGCGCTAGCGGGAGAGGCTATGAGCAGTTCTTC | - | TRBJ2-1 | TRBD2 | TRBV4-1
CSKRAGDEQFF | TGCAGTAAAAGGGCGGGAGATGAGCAGTTCTTC | - | TRBJ2-1 | TRBD2 | TRBV29-1
CASSLGQATGELFF | TGTGCCAGCAGCTTGGGACAGGCGACCGGGGAGCTGTTTTTT | - | TRBJ2-2 | TRBD1 | TRBV11-3
CASSLVGAPTDTQYF | TGTGCCAGCAGCTTAGTTGGGGCTCCCACAGATACGCAGTATTTT | - | TRBJ2-3 | - | TRBV11-2
CASSARQDSYEQYF | TGTGCCAGCAGCGCCAGACAGGATTCCTACGAGCAGTACTTC | - | TRBJ2-7 | - | TRBV7-8
CASSHDHRNGYTF | TGTGCCAGCAGCCACGACCATCGGAATGGCTACACCTTC | - | TRBJ1-2 | - | TRBV11-3
CATSRDKGGNEKLFF | TGTGCCACCAGCAGAGATAAGGGGGGTAATGAAAAACTGTTTTTT | once | TRBJ1-4 | - | TRBV15
CASSFGGGGQYF | TGTGCCAGCAGCTTTGGCGGGGGCGGGCAGTATTTT | - | TRBJ2-3 | - | TRBV7-9
CASSYSPGSSYEQYF | TGTGCCAGCAGTTACTCCCCCGGGAGCTCCTACGAGCAGTACTTC | - | TRBJ2-7 | - | TRBV6-7
CASATGGNTEAFF | TGCGCCAGCGCGACAGGGGGGAACACTGAAGCTTTCTTT | once | TRBJ1-1 | TRBD1 | TRBV5-1
CASSTGTHTGELFF | TGTGCCAGCAGCACCGGGACCCACACCGGGGAGCTGTTTTTT | - | TRBJ2-2 | - | TRBV7-2
CASSFMGNEKLFF | TGTGCCAGCAGCTTTATGGGTAATGAAAAACTGTTTTTT | - | TRBJ1-4 | - | TRBV7-2
CASSLETGYGYTF | TGTGCCAGCAGCTTAGAGACCGGCTATGGCTACACCTTC | few | TRBJ1-2 | - | TRBV7-9
CASSFRLAYSDTQYF | TGTGCCAGCAGCTTCAGACTAGCTTACTCAGATACGCAGTATTTT | - | TRBJ2-3 | TRBD2 | TRBV5-6
CASSLGLAGGLTYEQYF | TGTGCCAGCAGCTTGGGACTAGCGGGGGGGTTAACCTACGAGCAGTACTTC | - | TRBJ2-7 | TRBD2 | TRBV5-4
CASSLSSGETQYF | TGTGCCAGCAGCTTAAGTTCGGGCGAGACCCAGTACTTC | - | TRBJ2-5 | - | TRBV7-3
CATPTGETQYF | TGTGCCACCCCCACGGGGGAGACCCAGTACTTC | - | TRBJ2-5 | - | TRBV6-1
CASSYGAGGSETQYF | TGTGCCAGCAGTTATGGAGCGGGAGGCTCGGAGACCCAGTACTTC | - | TRBJ2-5 | TRBD2 | TRBV6-5
CASSWGWDLTSGNTIYF | TGTGCCAGCAGCTGGGGGTGGGACCTGACCTCTGGAAACACCATATATTTT | few | TRBJ1-3 | - | TRBV5-5
CASSVGGTEAFF | TGTGCCAGTAGTGTGGGGGGCACTGAAGCTTTCTTT | - | TRBJ1-1 | - | TRBV19
CASSYGGARNGYTF | TGTGCCAGCAGTTATGGGGGAGCTAGGAATGGCTACACCTTC | - | TRBJ1-2 | - | TRBV6-5
CASSLAIAGGTPQYF | TGTGCCAGCAGCTTGGCCATAGCGGGAGGGACCCCCCAGTACTTC | - | TRBJ2-5 | TRBD2 | TRBV5-4